This T cell receptor (beta chain) comes out of a study of blood T cell repertoires in COVID-19. Study as a whole: From T cells, B-cell-depleted T cells, or PBMCs came the material, which was cDNA or gDNA.

V was clipped by 1 base and J by 3 bases, with 7 bases between them. Germline V gene lookup returns CDR1 SGHTA and CDR2 FQGNSA. The CDR3 extends over 14 amino acids. Some clones are missing from TCRdb's copy, which holds only in-frame ones; the method was immunoSEQ multiplex PCR. In the table there are about 210,000 clones, around 90% of which are singletons. The table lists this clone with a few counts. The sequence came from a man aged 25-45 years in a cohort exposed to, infected with or recovered from COVID-19 (not recorded which). The rearrangement joins TRBV7-2 to TRBJ1-5; D remains unclear. The sequencing input was PBMCs or T cells enriched from blood (not recorded which). CDR3 nucleotide sequence: TGTGCCAGCAGCTTAGGACTGAACAATCAGCCCCAGCATTTT. It codes for CASSLGLNNQPQHF.